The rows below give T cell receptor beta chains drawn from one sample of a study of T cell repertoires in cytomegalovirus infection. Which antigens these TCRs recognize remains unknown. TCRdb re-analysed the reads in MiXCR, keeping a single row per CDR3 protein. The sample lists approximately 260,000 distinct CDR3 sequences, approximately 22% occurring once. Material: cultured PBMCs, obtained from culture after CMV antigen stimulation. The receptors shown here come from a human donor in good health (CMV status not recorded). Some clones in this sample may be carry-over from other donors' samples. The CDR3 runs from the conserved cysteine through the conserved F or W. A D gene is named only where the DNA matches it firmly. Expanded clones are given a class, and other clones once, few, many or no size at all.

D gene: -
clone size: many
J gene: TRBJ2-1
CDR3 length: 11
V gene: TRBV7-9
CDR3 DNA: TGTGCCAGCAGCTTAAAGGTGGATCAGTTCTTC
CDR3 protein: CASSLKVDQFF

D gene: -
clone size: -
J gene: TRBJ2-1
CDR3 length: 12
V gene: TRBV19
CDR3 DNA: TGTGCCAGTGTAGGGCAGAGAAATGAGCAGTTCTTC
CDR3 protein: CASVGQRNEQFF

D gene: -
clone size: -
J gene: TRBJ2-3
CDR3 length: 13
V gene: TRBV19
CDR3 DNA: TGTGCCAGTAGCGCCGTCGACGGAGATACGCAGTATTTT
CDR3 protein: CASSAVDGDTQYF

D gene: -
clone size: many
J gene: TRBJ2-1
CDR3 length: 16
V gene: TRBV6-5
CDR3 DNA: TGTGCCAGCAGTTACTCGTTCCAGGGAAGGGGGAATGAGCAGTTCTTC
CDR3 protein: CASSYSFQGRGNEQFF

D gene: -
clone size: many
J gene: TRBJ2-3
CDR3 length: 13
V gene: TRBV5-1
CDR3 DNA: TGCGCCAGCAGCTTCCCAGGGGAAGATACGCAGTATTTT
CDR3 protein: CASSFPGEDTQYF

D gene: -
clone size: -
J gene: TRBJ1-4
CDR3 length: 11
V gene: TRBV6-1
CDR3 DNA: TGTGCCAGCAGGGGCGAGGGGAAACTGTTTTTT
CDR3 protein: CASRGEGKLFF

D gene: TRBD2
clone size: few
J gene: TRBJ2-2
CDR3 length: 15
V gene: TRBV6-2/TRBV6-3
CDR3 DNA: TGTGCCAGCAGAAAAAGCGGGAGTAGGACCGGGGAGCTGTTTTTT
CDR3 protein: CASRKSGSRTGELFF

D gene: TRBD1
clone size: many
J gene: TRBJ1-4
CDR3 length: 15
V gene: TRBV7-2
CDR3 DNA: TGTGCCAGCAGCTCTAGACAGGGTCGTGAAGAAAAACTGTTTTTT
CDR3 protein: CASSSRQGREEKLFF

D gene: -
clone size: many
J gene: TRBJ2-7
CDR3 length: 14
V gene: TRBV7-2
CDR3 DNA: TGTGCCAGCAGCTTAATAGGGACATACTACGAGCAGTACTTC
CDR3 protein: CASSLIGTYYEQYF

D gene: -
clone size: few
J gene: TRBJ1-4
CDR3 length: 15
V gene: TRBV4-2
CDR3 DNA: TGTGCCAGCAGCCATAACCCCAAGGGGGGTGAAAAACTGTTTTTT
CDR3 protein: CASSHNPKGGEKLFF

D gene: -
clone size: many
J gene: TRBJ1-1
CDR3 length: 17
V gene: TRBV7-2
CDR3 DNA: TGTGCCAGCAGCCATCGTGGTACCAGCCATATGAACACTGAAGCTTTCTTT
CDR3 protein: CASSHRGTSHMNTEAFF

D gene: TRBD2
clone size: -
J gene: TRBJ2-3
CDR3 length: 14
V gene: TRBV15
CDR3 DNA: TGTGCCACGGGACTAGCGGGAGGAACAGATACGCAGTATTTT
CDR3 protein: CATGLAGGTDTQYF

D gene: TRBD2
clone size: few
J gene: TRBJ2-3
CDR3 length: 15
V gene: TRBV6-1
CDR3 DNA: TGTGCCAGCAGTGAGGCGGGAGGGAGGACAGATACGCAGTATTTT
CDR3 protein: CASSEAGGRTDTQYF

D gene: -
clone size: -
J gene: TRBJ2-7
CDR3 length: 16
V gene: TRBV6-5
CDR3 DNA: TGTGCCAGCAGTTACCGGCCCCACAGCGGTCTTTACGAGCAGTACTTC
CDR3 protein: CASSYRPHSGLYEQYF

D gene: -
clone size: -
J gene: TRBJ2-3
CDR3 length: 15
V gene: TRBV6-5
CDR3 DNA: TGTGCCAGCAGTTACTCGGCCGGGACGAAGGATACGCAGTATTTT
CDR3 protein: CASSYSAGTKDTQYF

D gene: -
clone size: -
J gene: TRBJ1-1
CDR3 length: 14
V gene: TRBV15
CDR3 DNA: TGTGCCACCAGCAGAGTCAGGGGAAACACTGAAGCTTTCTTT
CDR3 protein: CATSRVRGNTEAFF

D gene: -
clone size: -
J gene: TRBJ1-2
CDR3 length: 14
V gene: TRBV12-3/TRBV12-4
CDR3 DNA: TGTGCCAGCAGTTTATTAGAACCTAACTATGGCTACACCTTC
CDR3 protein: CASSLLEPNYGYTF

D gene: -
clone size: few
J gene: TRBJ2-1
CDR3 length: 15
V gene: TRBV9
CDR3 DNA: TGTGCCAGCAGCGTAGGTACGCCACGGGCCAATGAGCAGTTCTTC
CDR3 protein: CASSVGTPRANEQFF

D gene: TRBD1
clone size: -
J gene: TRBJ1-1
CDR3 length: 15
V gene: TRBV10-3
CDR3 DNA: TGTGCCACCGTATCGTCACAGGGGACTGGCACTGAAGCTTTCTTT
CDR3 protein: CATVSSQGTGTEAFF

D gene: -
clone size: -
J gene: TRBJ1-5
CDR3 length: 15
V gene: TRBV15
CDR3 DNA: TGTGCCACCCGAACGAAATCGCGGAGCAATCAGCCCCAGCATTTT
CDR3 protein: CATRTKSRSNQPQHF

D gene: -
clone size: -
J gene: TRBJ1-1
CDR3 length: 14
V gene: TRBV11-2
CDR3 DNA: TGTGCCAGCAGCTACCCAGGATGGGGCACTGAAGCTTTCTTT
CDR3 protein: CASSYPGWGTEAFF

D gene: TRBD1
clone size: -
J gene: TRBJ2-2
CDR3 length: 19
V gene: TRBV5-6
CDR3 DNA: TGTGCCAGCAGCAAACGCCACCCCCGGGACAGGGGGCTCACCGGGGAGCTGTTTTTT
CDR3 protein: CASSKRHPRDRGLTGELFF

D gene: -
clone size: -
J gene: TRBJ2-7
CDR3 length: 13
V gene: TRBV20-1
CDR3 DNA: TGCAGTGCGGAGGGTACTAGAACCTACGAGCAGTACTTC
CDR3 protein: CSAEGTRTYEQYF

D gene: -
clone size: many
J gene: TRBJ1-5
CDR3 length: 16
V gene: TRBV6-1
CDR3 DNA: TGTGCCAGCAGTGAAAGGAGGGGGGTTAGCAATCAGCCCCAGCATTTT
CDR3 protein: CASSERRGVSNQPQHF

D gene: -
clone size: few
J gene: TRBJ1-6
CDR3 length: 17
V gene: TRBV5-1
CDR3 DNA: TGCGCCAGCAGCCTGGTGACGGGGCAGGGAATTAATTCACCCCTCCACTTT
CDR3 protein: CASSLVTGQGINSPLHF

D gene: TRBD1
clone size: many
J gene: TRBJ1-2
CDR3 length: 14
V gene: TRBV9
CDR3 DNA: TGTGCCAGCAGCGTTGGGACAGGGGGCTTTGGCTACACCTTC
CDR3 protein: CASSVGTGGFGYTF

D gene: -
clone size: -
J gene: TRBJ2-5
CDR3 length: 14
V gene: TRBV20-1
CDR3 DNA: TGCAGTGCTAGAGAATTGACTCTAAAAGAGACCCAGTACTTC
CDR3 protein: CSARELTLKETQYF

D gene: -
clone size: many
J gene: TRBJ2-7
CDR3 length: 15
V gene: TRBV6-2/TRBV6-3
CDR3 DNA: TGTGCCAGCAGTTACGGCCAGGCTAGCTCCTACGAGCAGTACTTC
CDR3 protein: CASSYGQASSYEQYF

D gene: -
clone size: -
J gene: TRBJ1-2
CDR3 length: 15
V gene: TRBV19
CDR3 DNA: TGTGCCAGTAGTCCGGGAGGGGACAATCCCTATGGCTACACCTTC
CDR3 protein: CASSPGGDNPYGYTF

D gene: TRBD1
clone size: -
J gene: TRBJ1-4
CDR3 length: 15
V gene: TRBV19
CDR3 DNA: TGTGCCAGTAGGACCACAGGGGGCTTGGGAGAAAAACTGTTTTTT
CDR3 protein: CASRTTGGLGEKLFF

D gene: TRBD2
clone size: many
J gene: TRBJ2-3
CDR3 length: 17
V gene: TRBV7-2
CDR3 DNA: TGTGCCAGCAGCTCTGGAAGTACCGGGACTAGCGGGAAGGAGTGGTATTTT
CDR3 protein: CASSSGSTGTSGKEWYF

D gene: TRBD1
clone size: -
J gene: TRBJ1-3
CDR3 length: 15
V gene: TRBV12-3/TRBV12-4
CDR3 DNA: TGTGCCAGCAGTCGGGACAGGAGCTCTGGAAACACCATATATTTT
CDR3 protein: CASSRDRSSGNTIYF

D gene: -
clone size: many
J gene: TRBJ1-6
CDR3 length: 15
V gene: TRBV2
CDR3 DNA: TGTGCCAGCAGTGCAGCGAGCTCCTATAATTCACCCCTCCACTTT
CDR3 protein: CASSAASSYNSPLHF

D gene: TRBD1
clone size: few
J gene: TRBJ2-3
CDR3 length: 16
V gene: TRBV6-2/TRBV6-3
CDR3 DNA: TGTGCCAGCCTTTCTGGGGGCACACAGGGGTCTAAGGCGCAGTATTTT
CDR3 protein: CASLSGGTQGSKAQYF

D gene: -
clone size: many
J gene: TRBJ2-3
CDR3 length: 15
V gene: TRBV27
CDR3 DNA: TGTGCCAGCAGTATGACCGGCGGGAGCACAGATACGCAGTATTTT
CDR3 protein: CASSMTGGSTDTQYF

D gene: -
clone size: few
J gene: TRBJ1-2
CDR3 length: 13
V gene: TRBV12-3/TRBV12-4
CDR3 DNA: TGTGCCAGCAGTTATGACAGTCTCTATGGCTACACCTTC
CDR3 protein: CASSYDSLYGYTF

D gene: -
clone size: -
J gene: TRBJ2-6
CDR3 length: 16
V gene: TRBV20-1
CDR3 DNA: TGCAGTGCTAGAGATCAAGATGGCTCTGGGGCCAACGTCCTGACTTTC
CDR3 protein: CSARDQDGSGANVLTF

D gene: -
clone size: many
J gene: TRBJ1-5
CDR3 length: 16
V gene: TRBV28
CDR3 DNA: TGTGCCAGCAGTTTAAGGACCCAAGGGTTATCTCGGCCCCAGCATTTT
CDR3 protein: CASSLRTQGLSRPQHF

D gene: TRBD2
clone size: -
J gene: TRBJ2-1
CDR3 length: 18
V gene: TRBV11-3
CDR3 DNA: TGTGCCAGCAGCATTACCGGGACTAGCGTCCCATTCTACAATGAGCAGTTCTTC
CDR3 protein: CASSITGTSVPFYNEQFF

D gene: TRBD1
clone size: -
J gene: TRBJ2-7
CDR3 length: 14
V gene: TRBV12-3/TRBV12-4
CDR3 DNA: TGTGCCAGCAACCCGGGACAGGGGGACTACGAGCAGTACTTC
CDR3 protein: CASNPGQGDYEQYF

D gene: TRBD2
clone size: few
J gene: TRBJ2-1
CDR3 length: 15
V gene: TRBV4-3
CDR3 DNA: TGCGCCAGCAGCCAAGGGACTAGCGCCTACAATGAGCAGTTCTTC
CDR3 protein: CASSQGTSAYNEQFF

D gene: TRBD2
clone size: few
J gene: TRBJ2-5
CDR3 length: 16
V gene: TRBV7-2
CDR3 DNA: TGTGCCAGCAGCTATCGTGGGAGGGCCCCCCCAGAGACCCAGTACTTC
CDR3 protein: CASSYRGRAPPETQYF

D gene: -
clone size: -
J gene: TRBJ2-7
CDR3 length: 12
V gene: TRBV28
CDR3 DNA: TGTGCCAGCAGTTCCGGGACACTCGAGCAGTACTTC
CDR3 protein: CASSSGTLEQYF

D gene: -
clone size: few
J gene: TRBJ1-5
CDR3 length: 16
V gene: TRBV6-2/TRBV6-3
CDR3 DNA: TGTGCCATCTCACAACGGGGGTCCGATAGCAATCAGCCCCAGCATTTT
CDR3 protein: CAISQRGSDSNQPQHF

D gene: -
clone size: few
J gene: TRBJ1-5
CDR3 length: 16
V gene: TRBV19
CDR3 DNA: TGTGCCAGTAGTATAGGAAACTCTAGAGGGAATCAGCCCCAGCATTTT
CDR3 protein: CASSIGNSRGNQPQHF

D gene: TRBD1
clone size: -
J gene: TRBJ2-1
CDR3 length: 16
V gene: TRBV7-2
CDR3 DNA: TGTGCCAGCAGCTTAGGGGGACAGGGATACTACAATGAGCAGTTCTTC
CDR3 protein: CASSLGGQGYYNEQFF

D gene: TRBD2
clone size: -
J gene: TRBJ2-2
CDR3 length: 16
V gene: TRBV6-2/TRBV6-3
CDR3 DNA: TGTGCCAGCAGTTCAGTAGCGGGAGGAAATACCGGGGAGCTGTTTTTT
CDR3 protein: CASSSVAGGNTGELFF